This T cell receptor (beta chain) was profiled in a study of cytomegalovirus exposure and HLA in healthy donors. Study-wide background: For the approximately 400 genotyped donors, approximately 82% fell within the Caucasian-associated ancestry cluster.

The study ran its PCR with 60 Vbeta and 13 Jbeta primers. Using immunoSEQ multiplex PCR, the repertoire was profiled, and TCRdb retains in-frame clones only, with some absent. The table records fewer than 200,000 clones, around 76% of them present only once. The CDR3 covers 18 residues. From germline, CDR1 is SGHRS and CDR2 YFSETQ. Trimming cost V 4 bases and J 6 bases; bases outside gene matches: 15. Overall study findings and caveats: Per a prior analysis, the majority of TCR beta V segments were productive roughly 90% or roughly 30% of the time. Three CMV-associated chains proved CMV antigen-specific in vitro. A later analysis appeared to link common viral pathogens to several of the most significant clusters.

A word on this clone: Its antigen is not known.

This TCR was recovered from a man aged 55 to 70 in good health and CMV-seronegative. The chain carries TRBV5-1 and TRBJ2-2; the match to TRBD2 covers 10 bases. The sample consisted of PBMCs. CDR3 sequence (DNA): TGCGCCAGCAGCCCATCACTAACGGGACTAGCGACCTCCGGGGAGCTGTTTTTT. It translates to CASSPSLTGLATSGELFF.